Following are 7 T cell receptor beta chains from one sample sequenced in a study of monozygotic twins with inflammatory bowel disease. Following a re-call of the 5' RACE reads, TCRdb has one entry per CDR3 protein and lacks DNA. The sample spans 110,000 to 150,000 distinct CDR3 sequences; the ten largest clones claim more than 1%. The sequenced sample consisted of blood. The source of these receptors is a human donor with ulcerative colitis or Crohn's disease, or a healthy co-twin of an affected twin (not recorded which).

V usage is TRBV5-1 and J usage is TRBJ2-1; TCRdb returns TRBD2, unconfirmable since there is no DNA. The CDR3 sequence is 17 residues long. CDR1 SGHRS and CDR2 YFSETQ come from the germline V gene. The CDR3 loop reads CASSSGLAESSYNEQFF.

The chain employs TRBV27 and TRBJ1-2. The CDR3 length is 13 residues. The germline CDR1 and CDR2 sequences are MNHEY and SMNVEV (reference sequence). CDR3: CASRDGPNYGYTF.

The chain recombines TRBV7-9 with TRBJ2-1; with no DNA, the TCRdb D assignment of TRBD1 cannot be verified. Germline V gene data show CDR1 as SEHNR and CDR2 as FQNEAQ (reference sequence). The CDR3 consists of 17 residues. The CDR3 sequence is CASRYRDSPSSYNEQFF.

V and J are TRBV11-3 and TRBJ2-1; TCRdb calls TRBD2, which cannot be checked without DNA. CDR1 and CDR2 (germline): SGHNT, YENEEA. The CDR3 consists of 16 residues. The CDR3 sequence is CASSGLAGGPYNEQFF. Together with reference TRBV11-3 and TRBJ2-1, the CDR3 gives the full variable domain: EAGVVQSPRYKIIEKKQPVAFWCNPISGHNTLYWYLQNLGQGPELLIRYENEEAVDDSQLPKDRFSAERLKGVDSTLKIQPAELGDSAVYLCASSGLAGGPYNEQFFGPGTRLTVL.

The rearrangement uses TRBV7-3 and TRBJ2-1; there is no DNA to check the TCRdb D call of TRBD2. Germline V gives CDR1 SGHTA, CDR2 FQGTGA. This CDR3 has 15 amino acids. The CDR3 sequence is CASSLNPGRAGEQFF. The full variable domain, with the rest looked up from reference TRBV7-3 and TRBJ2-1, is GAGVSQTPSNKVTEKGKYVELRCDPISGHTALYWYRQSLGQGPEFLIYFQGTGAADDSGLPNDRFFAVRPEGSVSTLKIQRTERGDSAVYLCASSLNPGRAGEQFFGPGTRLTVL.

The CDR3: CSARVLDGNYGYTF. The genes are TRBV20-1 and TRBJ1-2. The CDR3 has 14 residues. Per the germline V gene, CDR1 is DFQATT and CDR2 is SNEGSKA (reference sequence).

The chain's CDR3 is CASSQEPGLAGETQYF. The chain recombines TRBV14 with TRBJ2-5; without DNA, the TCRdb call of TRBD2 cannot be checked. CDR3 size: 16 residues. Germline V lookup: CDR1 SGHDN, CDR2 FVKESK.